The clone carrying this T cell receptor beta chain was detected only a few times. Its antigen is unknown. The source of the sample is a study of vaccination and CD4 T cells after COVID-19. Treatment reported: approximately 11-day PBMC culture with coronavirus spike peptide pools or control peptides (ViraFEST assay). Cultured CD4+ T cell DNA was sequenced using the Oncomine TCR Beta short-read assay. Each CDR3 protein is one row after TCRdb ran MiXCR on the PCR reads. The repertoire consists of around 9,600 distinct CDR3 sequences, with less than 55% occurring once and the leading ten covering 9% to 15%. This sequence was found in a human donor who had recovered from COVID-19. The specimen was CD4+ T cells from blood, cultured in vitro.

CDR3 coding DNA: TGCGCCAGCAGCTTGGCTCTCGGGTCAAACTACGAGCAGTACTTC. Translation: CASSLALGSNYEQYF. The V gene is TRBV5-1, the J gene TRBJ2-7; D is ambiguous. With 0 bases removed from V and 3 bases from J, the gap between germline ends came to 13 bases. CDR1 is SGHRS and CDR2 is YFSETQ in the germline V gene. The CDR3 sequence is 15 residues long.